These T cell receptor beta chains were read from a single sample in a study of blood T cell repertoires in COVID-19. Assay: immunoSEQ multiplex PCR; the TCRdb copy retains only in-frame clones and omits some. The table shows over 100,000 clones, with more than 80% occurring only once. Sequenced material: peripheral blood. The receptors were gathered from a man in his forties or fifties with acute or convalescent COVID-19. The CDR3 runs from the conserved cysteine through the conserved F or W. Each record gives: V gene, D gene, J gene, clone size, CDR3 protein, CDR3 DNA. A D gene is named only where the DNA matches it firmly. A row's size may be missing; if present it is once, few, many or a size class.

v_call: TRBV6-5
d_call: NA
j_call: TRBJ2-5
clone_size: NA
cdr3_aa: CASSPGETQYF
cdr3_nt: TGTGCCAGCAGTCCCGGGGAGACCCAGTACTTC

v_call: TRBV6-5
d_call: NA
j_call: TRBJ1-2
clone_size: few
cdr3_aa: CASSRGSNGYTF
cdr3_nt: TGTGCCAGCAGTCGCGGGTCAAACGGCTACACCTTC

v_call: TRBV19
d_call: NA
j_call: TRBJ1-3
clone_size: NA
cdr3_aa: CASSGLSGNTIYF
cdr3_nt: TGTGCCAGTAGTGGACTCTCTGGAAACACCATATATTTT

v_call: TRBV6-5
d_call: NA
j_call: TRBJ1-5
clone_size: once
cdr3_aa: CASSRTYSNQPQHF
cdr3_nt: TGTGCCAGCAGTAGGACTTATAGCAATCAGCCCCAGCATTTT

v_call: TRBV19
d_call: NA
j_call: TRBJ2-3
clone_size: NA
cdr3_aa: CASSITRGTDTQYF
cdr3_nt: TGTGCCAGTAGTATAACTAGGGGGACAGATACGCAGTATTTT

v_call: TRBV29-1
d_call: NA
j_call: TRBJ2-3
clone_size: NA
cdr3_aa: CSVRLPVADTQYF
cdr3_nt: TGCAGCGTTAGACTACCCGTCGCAGATACGCAGTATTTT

v_call: TRBV30
d_call: NA
j_call: TRBJ1-2
clone_size: NA
cdr3_aa: CAWTQGNYGYTF
cdr3_nt: TGTGCCTGGACCCAGGGTAACTATGGCTACACCTTC

v_call: TRBV7-2
d_call: TRBD2
j_call: TRBJ2-1
clone_size: few
cdr3_aa: CASSLATSGLGTYNEQFF
cdr3_nt: TGTGCCAGCAGCTTAGCTACTAGCGGGTTGGGCACCTACAATGAGCAGTTCTTC

v_call: TRBV30
d_call: TRBD1
j_call: TRBJ2-1
clone_size: NA
cdr3_aa: CAWRSFGETGAHNEQFF
cdr3_nt: TGTGCCTGGAGGTCCTTTGGAGAGACAGGGGCCCACAATGAGCAGTTCTTC

v_call: TRBV24-1
d_call: TRBD1
j_call: TRBJ1-3
clone_size: NA
cdr3_aa: CATTPGTDSGNTIYF
cdr3_nt: TGTGCCACCACCCCCGGGACAGATTCTGGAAACACCATATATTTT

v_call: TRBV30
d_call: NA
j_call: TRBJ1-1
clone_size: NA
cdr3_aa: CAWSPLLNTEAFF
cdr3_nt: TGTGCCTGGAGTCCCCTCTTGAACACTGAAGCTTTCTTT

v_call: TRBV30
d_call: NA
j_call: TRBJ1-6
clone_size: NA
cdr3_aa: CAWSLVTGGIPLHF
cdr3_nt: TGTGCCTGGAGTTTAGTCACAGGAGGGATACCCCTCCACTTT

v_call: TRBV6-5
d_call: TRBD1
j_call: TRBJ2-7
clone_size: few
cdr3_aa: CAIQVGGQGPYEQYF
cdr3_nt: TGTGCCATCCAGGTAGGGGGACAGGGTCCCTACGAGCAGTACTTC

v_call: TRBV5-6
d_call: NA
j_call: TRBJ2-1
clone_size: NA
cdr3_aa: CASSLVDYNEQFF
cdr3_nt: TGTGCCAGCAGCTTGGTAGACTACAATGAGCAGTTCTTC

v_call: TRBV2
d_call: TRBD1
j_call: TRBJ2-5
clone_size: NA
cdr3_aa: CASSVTGTEQETQYF
cdr3_nt: TGTGCCAGCAGTGTCACAGGGACAGAACAAGAGACCCAGTACTTC

v_call: TRBV9
d_call: TRBD1
j_call: TRBJ1-2
clone_size: NA
cdr3_aa: CASSSTTGTGGYTF
cdr3_nt: TGTGCCAGCAGCAGTACGACAGGGACAGGGGGCTACACCTTC

v_call: TRBV5-5
d_call: TRBD2
j_call: TRBJ2-1
clone_size: NA
cdr3_aa: CASSSTPLTSGGAVFNEQFF
cdr3_nt: TGTGCCAGCAGCTCCACGCCCCTAACTAGCGGGGGGGCGGTTTTCAATGAGCAGTTCTTC

v_call: TRBV29-1
d_call: TRBD1
j_call: TRBJ2-1
clone_size: few
cdr3_aa: CSVQQGAVEQFF
cdr3_nt: TGCAGCGTTCAACAGGGGGCGGTTGAGCAGTTCTTC

v_call: TRBV21-1
d_call: NA
j_call: TRBJ1-2
clone_size: once
cdr3_aa: CASSNWDRGHYGYTF
cdr3_nt: TGTGCCAGCAGCAATTGGGACAGGGGACACTATGGCTACACCTTC

v_call: TRBV10-2
d_call: NA
j_call: TRBJ1-3
clone_size: NA
cdr3_aa: CASSESAGPTIYF
cdr3_nt: TGCGCCAGCAGTGAATCGGCGGGGCCCACCATATATTTT

v_call: TRBV5-1
d_call: TRBD1
j_call: TRBJ1-2
clone_size: NA
cdr3_aa: CASSATGGWNYGYTF
cdr3_nt: TGCGCCAGCAGCGCTACAGGGGGCTGGAACTATGGCTACACCTTC

v_call: TRBV5-4
d_call: TRBD1
j_call: TRBJ2-5
clone_size: NA
cdr3_aa: CASSMREGGTKTQYF
cdr3_nt: TGTGCCAGCAGCATGAGGGAAGGGGGCACGAAGACCCAGTACTTC

v_call: TRBV30
d_call: NA
j_call: TRBJ1-5
clone_size: NA
cdr3_aa: CAWSRLPLSSNQPQHF
cdr3_nt: TGTGCCTGGAGTCGACTGCCCCTCAGTAGCAATCAGCCCCAGCATTTT

v_call: TRBV27
d_call: NA
j_call: TRBJ1-5
clone_size: NA
cdr3_aa: CANRLGRGNSNQPQHF
cdr3_nt: TGTGCCAACCGCCTAGGGAGGGGGAATAGCAATCAGCCCCAGCATTTT

v_call: TRBV7-9
d_call: TRBD2
j_call: TRBJ2-5
clone_size: once
cdr3_aa: CASSLLAGGIETQYF
cdr3_nt: TGTGCCAGCAGCTTACTAGCGGGGGGGATCGAGACCCAGTACTTC

v_call: TRBV29-1
d_call: TRBD1
j_call: TRBJ1-2
clone_size: NA
cdr3_aa: CSVEEGAGYGYTF
cdr3_nt: TGCAGCGTTGAGGAGGGGGCAGGCTATGGCTACACCTTC

v_call: TRBV20-1
d_call: NA
j_call: TRBJ1-5
clone_size: NA
cdr3_aa: CSASMVVGSNQPQHF
cdr3_nt: TGCAGTGCTAGTATGGTCGTGGGCAGCAATCAGCCCCAGCATTTT

v_call: TRBV5-1
d_call: NA
j_call: TRBJ2-1
clone_size: NA
cdr3_aa: CASSLRDGTYNEQFF
cdr3_nt: TGCGCCAGCAGTCTGCGGGACGGGACCTACAATGAGCAGTTCTTC

v_call: TRBV10-3
d_call: NA
j_call: TRBJ1-5
clone_size: NA
cdr3_aa: CAISGRGTDQPQHF
cdr3_nt: TGTGCCATCTCGGGACGGGGGACTGATCAGCCCCAGCATTTT

v_call: TRBV6-2/TRBV6-3
d_call: NA
j_call: TRBJ1-5
clone_size: NA
cdr3_aa: CASSYSGSDTYGPQHF
cdr3_nt: TGTGCCAGCAGTTACTCGGGTTCTGACACCTACGGGCCCCAGCATTTT

v_call: TRBV5-4
d_call: TRBD1
j_call: TRBJ1-2
clone_size: NA
cdr3_aa: CASSRGTDYTNYGYTF
cdr3_nt: TGTGCCAGCAGCCGGGGGACAGACTACACTAACTATGGCTACACCTTC

v_call: TRBV5-4
d_call: TRBD2
j_call: TRBJ2-2
clone_size: few
cdr3_aa: CASSPRTSGGPSTGELFF
cdr3_nt: TGTGCCAGCAGCCCTAGGACTAGCGGGGGGCCGAGCACCGGGGAGCTGTTTTTT

v_call: TRBV7-9
d_call: TRBD2
j_call: TRBJ2-1
clone_size: NA
cdr3_aa: CASSLLAGGHGEQFF
cdr3_nt: TGTGCCAGCAGCCTACTAGCGGGGGGGCACGGTGAGCAGTTCTTC

v_call: TRBV5-1
d_call: NA
j_call: TRBJ1-2
clone_size: NA
cdr3_aa: CASCGVREGGYTF
cdr3_nt: TGCGCCAGCTGTGGGGTCAGGGAAGGGGGCTACACCTTC

v_call: TRBV15
d_call: TRBD1
j_call: TRBJ2-5
clone_size: NA
cdr3_aa: CATRNWDRETQYF
cdr3_nt: TGTGCCACACGTAATTGGGACAGGGAGACCCAGTACTTC

v_call: TRBV14
d_call: NA
j_call: TRBJ1-1
clone_size: NA
cdr3_aa: CASSPQGNSEAFF
cdr3_nt: TGTGCCAGCAGCCCCCAGGGGAACTCTGAAGCTTTCTTT

v_call: TRBV5-4
d_call: TRBD1
j_call: TRBJ1-2
clone_size: once
cdr3_aa: CASSYRGFGGYTF
cdr3_nt: TGTGCCAGCAGCTACAGGGGGTTTGGTGGCTACACCTTC

v_call: TRBV19
d_call: NA
j_call: TRBJ2-5
clone_size: NA
cdr3_aa: CASSQLSGGMKTQYF
cdr3_nt: TGTGCCAGTAGCCAACTATCAGGGGGGATGAAGACCCAGTACTTC

v_call: TRBV6-5
d_call: TRBD1
j_call: TRBJ1-1
clone_size: few
cdr3_aa: CASIDRGVTEAFF
cdr3_nt: TGTGCCAGCATCGACAGGGGAGTCACTGAAGCTTTCTTT

v_call: TRBV4-3
d_call: TRBD2
j_call: TRBJ2-1
clone_size: NA
cdr3_aa: CASSLNVAGKHEQFF
cdr3_nt: TGCGCCAGCAGCCTGAACGTAGCGGGGAAGCATGAGCAGTTCTTC

v_call: TRBV5-6
d_call: TRBD1
j_call: TRBJ1-1
clone_size: NA
cdr3_aa: CASSLSRPGGTEAFF
cdr3_nt: TGTGCCAGCAGCTTGTCCCGGCCAGGGGGGACTGAAGCTTTCTTT

v_call: TRBV3-1/TRBV3-2
d_call: NA
j_call: TRBJ2-3
clone_size: once
cdr3_aa: CASSHEDFPVDTQYF
cdr3_nt: TGTGCCAGCAGCCATGAAGATTTCCCGGTCGATACGCAGTATTTT

v_call: TRBV12-3/TRBV12-4
d_call: NA
j_call: TRBJ1-1
clone_size: few
cdr3_aa: CASSLGRNSEAFF
cdr3_nt: TGTGCCAGCAGTTTGGGCAGAAACAGTGAAGCTTTCTTT

v_call: TRBV14
d_call: NA
j_call: TRBJ1-6
clone_size: NA
cdr3_aa: CASSHGGGSPLHF
cdr3_nt: TGTGCCAGCAGCCACGGGGGTGGGTCACCCCTCCACTTT

v_call: TRBV6-5
d_call: TRBD1
j_call: TRBJ2-5
clone_size: NA
cdr3_aa: CASSYLAGQGQETQYF
cdr3_nt: TGTGCCAGCAGTTACTTGGCGGGACAGGGCCAAGAGACCCAGTACTTC

v_call: TRBV10-1
d_call: TRBD2
j_call: TRBJ2-3
clone_size: NA
cdr3_aa: CARPLAGGPRADTQYF
cdr3_nt: TGCGCCAGGCCACTAGCGGGAGGGCCTAGGGCAGATACGCAGTATTTT